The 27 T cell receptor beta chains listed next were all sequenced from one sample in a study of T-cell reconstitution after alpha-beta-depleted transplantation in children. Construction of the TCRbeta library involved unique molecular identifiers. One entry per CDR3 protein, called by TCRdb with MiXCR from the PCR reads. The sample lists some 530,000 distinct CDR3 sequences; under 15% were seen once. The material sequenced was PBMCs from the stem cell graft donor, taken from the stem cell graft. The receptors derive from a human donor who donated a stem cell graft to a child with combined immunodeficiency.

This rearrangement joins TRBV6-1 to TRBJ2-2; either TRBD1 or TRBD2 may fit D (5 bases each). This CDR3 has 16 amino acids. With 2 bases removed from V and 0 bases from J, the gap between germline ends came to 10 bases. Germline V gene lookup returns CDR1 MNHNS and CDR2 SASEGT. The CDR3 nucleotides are TGTGCCAGCAGTGAATTTAGGGGACCGAACACCGGGGAGCTGTTTTTT. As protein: CASSEFRGPNTGELFF.

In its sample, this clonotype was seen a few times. For the CDR3, the DNA is TGCGCCAGCAGCTTGGACGTCGGGCAGGGTCTAGCCAAAAACATTCAGTACTTC. It translates to CASSLDVGQGLAKNIQYF. This chain uses TRBV5-1 with TRBJ2-4, with D possibly matching TRBD1 (5 bases). This CDR3 has 18 amino acids. The V gene's germline CDR1 is SGHRS and CDR2 YFSETQ. V dropped 0 bases and J dropped 0 bases, with 16 bases sitting between them. Full variable domain (rest looked up from reference TRBV5-1 and TRBJ2-4): KAGVTQTPRYLIKTRGQQVTLSCSPISGHRSVSWYQQTPGQGLQFLFEYFSETQRNKGNFPGRFSGRQFSNSRSEMNVSTLELGDSALYLCASSLDVGQGLAKNIQYFGAGTRLSVL.

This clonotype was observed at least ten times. The CDR3 coding sequence is TGTGCCAGCAGTTTAGGGGTTTGGAATGAGCAGTTCTTC. Protein sequence: CASSLGVWNEQFF. The chain has TRBV12-3 or TRBV12-4 and TRBJ2-1, with D unclear. Trimming stripped 1 base from V and 7 bases from J, with 8 bases between. This CDR3 spans 13 amino acids.

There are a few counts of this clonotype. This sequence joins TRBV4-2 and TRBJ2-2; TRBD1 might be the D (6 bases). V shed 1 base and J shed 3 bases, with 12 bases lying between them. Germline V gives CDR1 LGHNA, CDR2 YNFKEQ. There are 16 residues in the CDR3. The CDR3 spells CASSQGLDRYTGELFF. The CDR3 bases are TGTGCCAGCAGCCAAGGCCTGGACAGATACACCGGGGAGCTGTTTTTT.

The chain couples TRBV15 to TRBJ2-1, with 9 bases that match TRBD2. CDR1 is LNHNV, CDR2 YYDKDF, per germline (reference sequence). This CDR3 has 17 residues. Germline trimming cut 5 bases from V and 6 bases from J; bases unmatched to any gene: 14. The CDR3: CATSGKPLAGYFNEQFF. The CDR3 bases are TGTGCCACCAGCGGAAAACCCCTAGCGGGGTACTTCAATGAGCAGTTCTTC.

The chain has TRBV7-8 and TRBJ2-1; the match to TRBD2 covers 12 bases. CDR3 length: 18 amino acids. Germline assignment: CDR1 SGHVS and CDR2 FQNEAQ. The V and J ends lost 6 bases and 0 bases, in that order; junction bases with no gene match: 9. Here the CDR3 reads CASRLGLAGGLSYNEQFF. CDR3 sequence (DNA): TGTGCCAGCAGATTGGGGCTAGCGGGAGGGCTCTCCTACAATGAGCAGTTCTTC.

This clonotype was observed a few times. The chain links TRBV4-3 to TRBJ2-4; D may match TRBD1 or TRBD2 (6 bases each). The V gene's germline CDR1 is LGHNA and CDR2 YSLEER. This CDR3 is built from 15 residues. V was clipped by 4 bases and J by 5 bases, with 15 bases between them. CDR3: CASSPLWGAENIQYF. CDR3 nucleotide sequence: TGCGCCAGCAGCCCTCTCTGGGGGGCGGAAAACATTCAGTACTTC.

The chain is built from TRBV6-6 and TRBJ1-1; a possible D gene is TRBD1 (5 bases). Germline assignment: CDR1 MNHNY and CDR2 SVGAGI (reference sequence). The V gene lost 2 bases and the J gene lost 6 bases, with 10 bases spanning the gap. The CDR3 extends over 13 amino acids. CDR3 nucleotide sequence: TGTGCCAGCAGTTACGGGGGGAGATCTGAAGCTTTCTTT. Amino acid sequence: CASSYGGRSEAFF.

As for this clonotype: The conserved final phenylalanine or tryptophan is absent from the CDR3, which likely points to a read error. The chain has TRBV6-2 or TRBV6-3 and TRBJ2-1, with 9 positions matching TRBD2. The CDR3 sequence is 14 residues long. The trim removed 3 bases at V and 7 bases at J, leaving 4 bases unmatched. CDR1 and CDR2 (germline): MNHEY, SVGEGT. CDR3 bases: TGTGCCAGCAGTTATCTAGCGGGGAGGAATGAGCAGTTCTCC. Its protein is CASSYLAGRNEQFS.

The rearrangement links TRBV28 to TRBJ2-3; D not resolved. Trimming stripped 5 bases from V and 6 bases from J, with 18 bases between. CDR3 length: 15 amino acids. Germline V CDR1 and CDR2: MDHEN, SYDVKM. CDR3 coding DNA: TGTGCCAGCAGTCTCCCCACGGTACAAGCGGATACGCAGTATTTT. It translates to CASSLPTVQADTQYF.

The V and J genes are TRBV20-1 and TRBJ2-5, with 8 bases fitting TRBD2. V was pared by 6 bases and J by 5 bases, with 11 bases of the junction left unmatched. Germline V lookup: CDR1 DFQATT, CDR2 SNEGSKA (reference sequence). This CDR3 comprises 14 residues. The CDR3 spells CSASRAGDRETQYF. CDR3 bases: TGCAGTGCCAGCAGAGCGGGAGATCGGGAGACCCAGTACTTC.

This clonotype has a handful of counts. This CDR3 reads CASSYEDGGRDGYGYTF. CDR3 in DNA: TGTGCCAGCAGTTACGAGGATGGGGGACGGGATGGCTATGGCTACACCTTC. The chain links TRBV12-3 or TRBV12-4 to TRBJ1-2; D perhaps matches TRBD1 (5 bases). The CDR3 extends over 17 amino acids. V was shortened by 4 bases and J by 4 bases, with 22 bases between the two germline ends.

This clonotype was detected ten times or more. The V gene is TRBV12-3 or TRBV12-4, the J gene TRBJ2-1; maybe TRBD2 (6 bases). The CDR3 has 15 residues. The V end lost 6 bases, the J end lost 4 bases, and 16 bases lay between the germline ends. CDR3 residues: CASSVGGPAYNEQFF. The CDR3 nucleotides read TGTGCCAGCAGCGTGGGGGGACCCGCATACAATGAGCAGTTCTTC.

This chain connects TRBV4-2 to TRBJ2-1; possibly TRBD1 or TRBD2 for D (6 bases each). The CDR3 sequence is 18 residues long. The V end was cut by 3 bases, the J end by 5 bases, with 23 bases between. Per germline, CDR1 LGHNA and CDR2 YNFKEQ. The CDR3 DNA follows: TGTGCCAGCAGCCAGGGGGTTTGGGGGGCGGCCTATGACAATGAGCAGTTCTTC. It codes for CASSQGVWGAAYDNEQFF.

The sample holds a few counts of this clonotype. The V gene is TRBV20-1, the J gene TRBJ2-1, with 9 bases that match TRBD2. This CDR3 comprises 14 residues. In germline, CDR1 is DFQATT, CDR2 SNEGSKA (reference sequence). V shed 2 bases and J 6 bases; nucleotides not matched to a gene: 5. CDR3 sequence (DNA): TGCAGTGCTAGAACGCGCGGGGGGGCCAATGAGCAGTTCTTC. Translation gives CSARTRGGANEQFF.

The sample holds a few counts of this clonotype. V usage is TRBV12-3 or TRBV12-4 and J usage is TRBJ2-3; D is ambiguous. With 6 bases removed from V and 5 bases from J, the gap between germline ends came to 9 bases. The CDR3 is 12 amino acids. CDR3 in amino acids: CASSLERDTQYF. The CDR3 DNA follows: TGTGCCAGCAGCCTTGAGCGAGATACGCAGTATTTT.

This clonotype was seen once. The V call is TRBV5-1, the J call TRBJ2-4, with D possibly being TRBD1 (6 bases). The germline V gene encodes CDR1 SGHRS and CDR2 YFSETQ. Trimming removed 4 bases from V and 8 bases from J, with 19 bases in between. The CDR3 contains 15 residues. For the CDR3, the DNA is TGCGCCAGCAGCCTCGTCACAGGGCGTGGGGACATTCAGTACTTC. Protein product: CASSLVTGRGDIQYF.

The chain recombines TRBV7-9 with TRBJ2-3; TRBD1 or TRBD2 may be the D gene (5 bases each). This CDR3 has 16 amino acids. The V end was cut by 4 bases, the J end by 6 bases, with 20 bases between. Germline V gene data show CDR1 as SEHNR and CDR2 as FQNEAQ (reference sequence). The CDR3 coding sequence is TGTGCCAGCAGCTCTCTCCCGGGACGTCGTAGGGATACGCAGTATTTT. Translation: CASSSLPGRRRDTQYF.

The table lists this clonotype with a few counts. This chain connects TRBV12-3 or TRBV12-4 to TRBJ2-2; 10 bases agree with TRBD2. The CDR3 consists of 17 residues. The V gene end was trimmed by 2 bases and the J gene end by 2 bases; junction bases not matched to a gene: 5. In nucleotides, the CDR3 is TGTGCCAGCAGTTTATCCGGACTAGCGGACAACACCGGGGAGCTGTTTTTT. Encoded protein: CASSLSGLADNTGELFF.

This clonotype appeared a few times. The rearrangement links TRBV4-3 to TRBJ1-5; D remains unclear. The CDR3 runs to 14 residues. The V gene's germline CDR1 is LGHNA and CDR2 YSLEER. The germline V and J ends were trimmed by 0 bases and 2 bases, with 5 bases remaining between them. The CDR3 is CASSQDGRNQPQHF. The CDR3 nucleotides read TGCGCCAGCAGCCAAGACGGACGCAATCAGCCCCAGCATTTT.

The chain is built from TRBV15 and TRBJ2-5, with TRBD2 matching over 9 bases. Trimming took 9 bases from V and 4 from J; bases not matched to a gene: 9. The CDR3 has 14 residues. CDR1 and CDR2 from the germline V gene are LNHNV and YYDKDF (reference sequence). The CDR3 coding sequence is TGTGCCACGGGGGGCGGGGGGGCCAGAGAGACCCAGTACTTC. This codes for CATGGGGARETQYF.

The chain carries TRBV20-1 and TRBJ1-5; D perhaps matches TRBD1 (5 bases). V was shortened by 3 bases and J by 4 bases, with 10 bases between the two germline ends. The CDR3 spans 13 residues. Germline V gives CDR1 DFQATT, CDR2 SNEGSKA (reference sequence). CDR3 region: CSARFRVNQPQHF. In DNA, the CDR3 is TGCAGTGCTAGGTTCAGGGTAAATCAGCCCCAGCATTTT.

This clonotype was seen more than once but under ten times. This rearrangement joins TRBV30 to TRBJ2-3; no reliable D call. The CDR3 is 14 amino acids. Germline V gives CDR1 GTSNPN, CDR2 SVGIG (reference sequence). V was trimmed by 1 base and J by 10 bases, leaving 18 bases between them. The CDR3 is CAWSGSTASSPQYF. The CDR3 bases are TGTGCCTGGAGTGGATCAACGGCCTCATCCCCGCAGTATTTT.

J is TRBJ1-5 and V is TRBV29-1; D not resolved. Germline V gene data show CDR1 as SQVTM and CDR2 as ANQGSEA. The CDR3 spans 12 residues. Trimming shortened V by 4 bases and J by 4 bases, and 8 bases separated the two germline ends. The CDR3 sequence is CSVGVRNQPQHF. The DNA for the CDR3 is TGCAGCGTTGGAGTACGGAATCAGCCCCAGCATTTT.

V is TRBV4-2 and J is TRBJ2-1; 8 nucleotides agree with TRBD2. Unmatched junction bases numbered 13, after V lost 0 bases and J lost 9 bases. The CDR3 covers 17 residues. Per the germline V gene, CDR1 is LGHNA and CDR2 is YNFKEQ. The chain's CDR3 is CASSQEVKTSASSEQFF. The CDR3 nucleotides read TGTGCCAGCAGCCAAGAGGTGAAGACTAGCGCGTCGAGTGAGCAGTTCTTC.

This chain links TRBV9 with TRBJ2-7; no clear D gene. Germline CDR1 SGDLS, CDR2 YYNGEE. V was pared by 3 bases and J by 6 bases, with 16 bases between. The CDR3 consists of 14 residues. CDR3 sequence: CASSAAHGLTEQYF. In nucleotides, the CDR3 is TGTGCCAGCAGCGCCGCACATGGGCTCACCGAGCAGTACTTC.

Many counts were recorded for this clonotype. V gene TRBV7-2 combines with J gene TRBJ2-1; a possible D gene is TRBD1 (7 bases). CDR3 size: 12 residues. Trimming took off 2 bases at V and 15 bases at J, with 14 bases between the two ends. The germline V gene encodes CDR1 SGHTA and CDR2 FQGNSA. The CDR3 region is CASSLTWQGGFF. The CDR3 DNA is TGTGCCAGCAGCTTAACCTGGCAGGGGGGGTTCTTC. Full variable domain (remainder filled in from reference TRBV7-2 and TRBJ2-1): GAGVSQSPSNKVTEKGKDVELRCDPISGHTALYWYRQSLGQGLEFLIYFQGNSAPDKSGLPSDRFSAERTGGSVSTLTIQRTQQEDSAVYLCASSLTWQGGFFGPGTRLTVL.